The 28 T cell receptor beta chains presented below share a single source sample, sequenced in a study of blood T cell repertoires in COVID-19. Clones were sequenced by immunoSEQ multiplex PCR, and TCRdb holds only the in-frame ones, with some missing. The sample lists 40,000 to 45,000 clones, approximately 87% occurring once. Sequencing was carried out using peripheral blood. These TCRs come from a man between 40 and 49 years old with COVID-19, enrolled during active disease.

The CDR3 sequence is CASSPTGVSTDTQYF. Here the CDR3 DNA reads TGTGCCAGCAGCCCGACAGGGGTTAGCACAGATACGCAGTATTTT. The rearrangement joins TRBV6-5 to TRBJ2-3; 8 nucleotides align to TRBD1. The J segment lost 0 bases and the V segment lost 6 bases, leaving 5 bases of the junction unmatched. Germline V gene sequence: CDR1 MNHEY, CDR2 SVGAGI. The CDR3 totals 15 residues.

This sequence joins TRBV30 and TRBJ1-3; 7 nucleotides agree with TRBD1. Germline CDR1 is GTSNPN and CDR2 is SVGIG (reference sequence). CDR3 length equals 15 residues. V was clipped by 0 bases and J by 3 bases; unmatched bases: 5. The CDR3 nucleotides are TGTGCCTGGAGTGTAAAACAGGGGATTGGAAACACCATATATTTT. As protein: CAWSVKQGIGNTIYF.

This chain joins TRBV29-1 and TRBJ1-2, with a tentative D call TRBD1 (5 bases). CDR1 is SQVTM, CDR2 ANQGSEA, per germline. The CDR3 totals 13 residues. The V end was cut by 7 bases, the J end by 0 bases, with 12 bases between. CDR3 bases: TGCAGCGCTTTAGACAGTCCTAACTATGGCTACACCTTC. Residues: CSALDSPNYGYTF. Full variable domain (missing parts from reference TRBV29-1 and TRBJ1-2): SAVISQKPSRDICQRGTSLTIQCQVDSQVTMMFWYRQQPGQSLTLIATANQGSEATYESGFVIDKFPISRPNLTFSTLTVSNMSPEDSSIYLCSALDSPNYGYTFGSGTRLTVV.

This chain connects TRBV30 to TRBJ2-1; D unclear. The V gene lost 3 bases and the J gene lost 5 bases, with 11 bases spanning the gap. The CDR3 consists of 13 residues. Germline loops: CDR1 GTSNPN, CDR2 SVGIG (reference sequence). The DNA of the CDR3 is TGTGCCTGGAGACCAAGACTCGACAATGAGCAGTTCTTC. As protein: CAWRPRLDNEQFF.

J is TRBJ2-2 and V is TRBV4-1; D is ambiguous. The germline V and J ends were trimmed by 4 bases and 7 bases, with 13 bases remaining between them. Germline V lookup: CDR1 MGHRA, CDR2 YSYEKL. The CDR3 is 14 residues long. The CDR3 here is CASSRLESGGELFF. CDR3 DNA: TGCGCCAGCAGCCGTCTAGAGAGTGGCGGGGAGCTGTTTTTT.

This clone was detected only a few times. V and J are TRBV6-5 and TRBJ2-3; 7 bases line up with TRBD1. This CDR3 comprises 13 residues. With V trimmed by 6 bases and J by 3 bases, 3 bases remained unmatched. CDR1 MNHEY and CDR2 SVGAGI come from the germline V gene. The CDR3 here is CASRTGKTDTQYF. DNA of the CDR3: TGTGCCAGCAGGACAGGGAAAACAGATACGCAGTATTTT.

The chain carries TRBV30 and TRBJ2-5; 9 positions match TRBD2. After removal of 5 bases from V and 1 base from J, the junction contained 2 bases not matched to a gene. This CDR3 has 13 amino acids. The germline V gene has CDR1 GTSNPN and CDR2 SVGIG (reference sequence). The CDR3 is CAWATSGQETQYF. For the CDR3, the DNA is TGTGCCTGGGCGACTAGCGGCCAAGAGACCCAGTACTTC.

V usage is TRBV28 and J usage is TRBJ1-1, with a tentative D call TRBD1 (6 bases). The CDR3 has 12 amino acids. Trimming pared 8 bases from V and 1 base from J, leaving 8 bases between. Germline-derived CDR1 and CDR2 are MDHEN and SYDVKM. CDR3 amino acids: CASFRGNTEAFF. CDR3 nucleotide sequence: TGTGCCAGCTTCAGGGGGAACACTGAAGCTTTCTTT.

The J gene is TRBJ2-4, the V gene TRBV14; 8 bases align to TRBD2. The CDR3 runs to 16 residues. Germline trimming cut 0 bases from V and 1 base from J; bases unmatched to any gene: 2. CDR1 is SGHDN, CDR2 FVKESK, per germline. The CDR3, as DNA: TGTGCCAGCAGCCAAGAGGGCGGGGGGGCCAAAAACATTCAGTACTTC. Its translation is CASSQEGGGAKNIQYF.

V is TRBV15 and J is TRBJ2-3; TRBD2 agrees at 9 bases. Germline V CDR1 and CDR2: LNHNV, YYDKDF (reference sequence). The CDR3 spans 16 residues. V lost 5 bases and J lost 0; bases outside the gene matches: 6. The CDR3 region is CATSSGTSSSTDTQYF. Here the CDR3 DNA reads TGTGCCACCAGCTCCGGGACTAGCAGTAGCACAGATACGCAGTATTTT.

This chain uses TRBV5-1 with TRBJ2-5, with a tentative D call TRBD2 (5 bases). Trimming stripped 4 bases from V and 1 base from J, with 14 bases between. This CDR3 has 15 amino acids. Germline V lookup: CDR1 SGHRS, CDR2 YFSETQ. The CDR3 nucleotides are TGCGCCAGCAGCCCTAGCCACGGGGTCCAAGAGACCCAGTACTTC. It is translated as CASSPSHGVQETQYF.

The rearrangement links TRBV19 to TRBJ1-5, with a tentative D call TRBD1 (5 bases). Trimming removed 4 bases at V and 4 bases at J, with 11 bases between. From germline, CDR1 is LNHDA and CDR2 SQIVND (reference sequence). The CDR3 sequence is 14 residues long. The CDR3: CASSRGERNQPQHF. The CDR3 DNA reads TGTGCCAGTAGTAGGGGGGAGCGGAATCAGCCCCAGCATTTT.

This chain links TRBV5-1 with TRBJ2-5; 9 nucleotides line up with TRBD1. The CDR3 is made up of 16 amino acids. With 0 bases clipped from V and 4 bases from J, the junction kept 7 bases outside the gene matches. Germline assignment: CDR1 SGHRS and CDR2 YFSETQ. The CDR3 loop is CASSLGDRGEGETQYF. As DNA, the CDR3 is TGCGCCAGCAGCTTGGGCGACAGGGGGGAAGGAGAGACCCAGTACTTC.

This chain connects TRBV3-1 (or the pseudogene TRBV3-2) to TRBJ1-1, with TRBD1 identical over 8 bases. Germline trimming cut 4 bases from V and 2 bases from J; bases unmatched to any gene: 6. The V gene's germline CDR1 is LGHDT and CDR2 YNNKEL (reference sequence). The CDR3 is made up of 15 amino acids. In DNA, the CDR3 is TGTGCCAGCAGCCCCCGACAGGGGTATAACACTGAAGCTTTCTTT. Its protein product is CASSPRQGYNTEAFF.

V is TRBV30 and J is TRBJ2-3; D is perhaps TRBD2 (6 bases). The V end was cut by 5 bases, the J end by 6 bases, with 15 bases between. Germline lookup yields CDR1 GTSNPN and CDR2 SVGIG (reference sequence). The CDR3 spans 13 residues. DNA of the CDR3: TGTGCCTGGGGGACTGTACTCCCGGATACGCAGTATTTT. It translates to CAWGTVLPDTQYF.

This sequence joins TRBV20-1 and TRBJ1-5; 7 nucleotides agree with TRBD1. The CDR3 sequence is 14 residues long. V shed 3 bases and J 1 base; nucleotides not matched to a gene: 3. The germline CDR1 and CDR2 sequences are DFQATT and SNEGSKA (reference sequence). DNA for the CDR3: TGCAGTGCTAGTCCGGGACAGAGCAATCAGCCCCAGCATTTT. It yields the protein CSASPGQSNQPQHF.

The V gene is TRBV3-1 (or the pseudogene TRBV3-2), the J gene TRBJ2-3, with 9 bases aligning to TRBD2. Germline CDR1 is LGHDT and CDR2 is YNNKEL (reference sequence). The V and J ends lost 0 bases and 5 bases, in that order; junction bases with no gene match: 9. This CDR3 has 17 residues. The CDR3 spells CASSQDFGGRAGDTQYF. The CDR3 DNA reads TGTGCCAGCAGCCAAGATTTTGGCGGGAGGGCGGGAGATACGCAGTATTTT.

Judged by abundance, this clone is medium-sized (0.01 to 0.1%). The chain recombines TRBV28 with TRBJ1-6; D call uncertain. The V and J ends lost 7 bases and 3 bases respectively, with 10 bases between them. The CDR3 is made up of 14 amino acids. Per the germline V gene, CDR1 is MDHEN and CDR2 is SYDVKM. The CDR3 bases are TGTGCCAGCATCTTAGAGGGCTATAATTCACCCCTCCACTTT. Translation: CASILEGYNSPLHF.

The rearrangement uses TRBV18 and TRBJ1-1; TRBD1 matches at 10 bases. Trimming removed 6 bases from V and 4 bases from J; junction bases left unmatched: 11. CDR3 length: 16 amino acids. Germline assignment: CDR1 KGHSH and CDR2 LQKENI. CDR3 residues: CASSPRDRGSFTEAFF. The CDR3 nucleotides are TGTGCCAGCTCCCCCCGGGACAGGGGTTCATTCACTGAAGCTTTCTTT.

The rearrangement links TRBV28 to TRBJ1-2, with TRBD1 identical over 9 bases. V was pared by 5 bases and J by 5 bases, with 0 bases of the junction left unmatched. The CDR3 runs to 12 residues. Germline CDR1 and CDR2: MDHEN and SYDVKM. CDR3 loop: CASSGQGYGYTF. As DNA, the CDR3 is TGTGCCAGCAGTGGACAGGGGTATGGCTACACCTTC.

The CDR3 loop is CASSSLDRRNQPQHF. The CDR3 region has the DNA TGTGCCAGCAGTTCCTTGGACAGGCGCAATCAGCCCCAGCATTTT. This sequence joins TRBV6-2 or TRBV6-3 and TRBJ1-5; TRBD1 agrees at 7 bases. CDR3 length: 15 residues. Germline CDR1 is MNHEY and CDR2 is SVGEGT. The V gene end was trimmed by 4 bases and the J gene end by 2 bases; junction bases not matched to a gene: 5.

The chain has TRBV7-9 and TRBJ2-7; 10 bases map to TRBD1. The ends lost 1 base at V and 2 bases at J; junction bases unmatched: 2. The CDR3 covers 15 residues. Germline V gives CDR1 SEHNR, CDR2 FQNEAQ (reference sequence). The CDR3 reads CASSLVGTGAYEQYF. The CDR3 coding sequence is TGTGCCAGCAGCTTAGTCGGGACAGGGGCCTACGAGCAGTACTTC.

The chain carries TRBV18 and TRBJ2-3; D perhaps matches TRBD2 (6 bases). The V gene lost 3 bases and the J gene lost 2 bases, with 9 bases spanning the gap. Germline loops: CDR1 KGHSH, CDR2 LQKENI. The CDR3 extends over 14 amino acids. The CDR3 nucleotides read TGTGCCAGCTCACCGTGGGGGGACACAGATACGCAGTATTTT. The encoded protein is CASSPWGDTDTQYF.

This sequence joins TRBV15 and TRBJ2-3; D is possibly TRBD2 (5 bases). The CDR3 is 15 amino acids. V lost 3 bases and J 2 bases, leaving 12 bases between the germline ends. Germline V gives CDR1 LNHNV, CDR2 YYDKDF (reference sequence). The CDR3 DNA reads as TGTGCCACCAGCAGGCTGGCGGGTGCCACAGATACGCAGTATTTT. Translated, it gives CATSRLAGATDTQYF.

This clone was found once. The genes are TRBV2 and TRBJ2-7, with 8 positions matching TRBD2. The V gene end was trimmed by 2 bases and the J gene end by 12 bases; junction bases not matched to a gene: 3. CDR1 and CDR2 (germline): SNHLY, FYNNEI. The CDR3 is 11 amino acids. CDR3 DNA: TGTGCCAGCAGTGAACTCGGGGGGGCGTACTTC. Amino acids: CASSELGGAYF. Based on the CDR3 plus reference TRBV2 and TRBJ2-7, the full variable domain is EPEVTQTPSHQVTQMGQEVILRCVPISNHLYFYWYRQILGQKVEFLVSFYNNEISEKSEIFDDQFSVERPDGSNFTLKIRSTKLEDSAMYFCASSELGGAYFGPGTRLTVT.

The J gene is TRBJ1-5, the V gene TRBV12-3 or TRBV12-4, with D possibly being TRBD1 (5 bases). The CDR3 totals 13 residues. The V end lost 5 bases, the J end lost 7 bases, and 12 bases lay between the germline ends. The CDR3 spells CASSPGGGQPQHF. In DNA form, the CDR3 reads TGTGCCAGCAGTCCCGGGGGGGGACAGCCCCAGCATTTT.

The chain combines TRBV5-4 with TRBJ2-2, with TRBD2 matching 12 bases. The CDR3 is 20 residues long. V lost 4 bases to trimming and J lost 3 bases; unmatched junction nucleotides: 16. Germline V gene data show CDR1 as SGHNT and CDR2 as YYREEE (reference sequence). The CDR3 loop reads CASSPTGGLAGGPDTGELFF. The CDR3 DNA reads TGTGCCAGCAGCCCTACAGGGGGCCTAGCGGGAGGGCCGGACACCGGGGAGCTGTTTTTT.

The chain is built from TRBV21-1 and TRBJ2-5; the listed D gene, TRBD1, was not tested against the DNA. TRBV21-1 is deemed a pseudogene. This CDR3 has 15 amino acids. CDR3 coding DNA: TGTGCCAGCAGCCAAAGGTTCAGGGTCCAAGAGACCCAGTACTTC. Protein: CASSQRFRVQETQYF.